This entry features one TCR beta chain sequence. What antigen it recognizes has not been identified. The record has no base qualities; no much larger clone is one base away. Additional DNA sequences in this sample encode the identical CDR3. These data come from a study of T cell responses to AZD1222 COVID-19 vaccine listed by TCRdb under 2021. For the wider study: A total of 233 trial participants underwent TCR sequencing, of whom 207 received two doses of AZD1222 and 26 received two doses of the MenACWY control vaccine. Trial participants were enrolled by age into subgroups of 18-55, 56-69 and 70-plus years, and 148, 28 and 57 TCR-sequenced participants, respectively, were included in these subgroups. Findings and caveats that apply to the study as a whole: Conclusions about previously exposed vaccinees are limited because only five to seven AZD1222 recipients were SARS-CoV-2 seropositive at baseline. Vaccine-associated CD4 TCRs spanned the whole spike protein, with dominant responses in regions 160-218 and 743-854. Because no day 14 peak-response samples were available, repertoires were characterized only after the peak T cell response. Reportedly, almost half of the unique spike-specific TCRs recognized epitopes lying outside the regions that are mutated in the B.1.351 and B.1.1.7 variants. The 56-69-year group was small, and its depth increase did not reach significance, likely because of low power. A significant rise in spike-specific TCR breadth and depth was observed after two AZD1222 doses relative to day 0 and relative to MenACWY recipients. Participants were mostly white British, with more females than males. The authors suggested clonal diversity may have been underestimated.

Trimming takes 5 bases off V and 5 bases off J; junction bases not matched to a gene: 5. The CDR3 numbers 13 residues from cysteine through phenylalanine. Kept here is only the CDR3 DNA, which spans 39 bases and is read in frame from base 1. The CDR3 regions of human TCRbeta chains were analyzed by immunosequencing. The original methods were these. Repertoire TCRs were checked for matches against a reference library of SARS-CoV-2-specific TCRs that had been generated using the MIRA antigen-specificity platform. Breadth meant the fraction of unique TCRs that were SARS-CoV-2-associated, whereas depth meant the fraction of total T cells that were SARS-CoV-2-associated. Each spike-specific TCR was assigned to its reactive spike region and to a CD4 or CD8 class using the MIRA data. Log10-transformed breadth and depth values were compared by one-way ANOVA with Sidak's multiple comparisons tests. This immuneACCESS table, as held by TCRdb, lists in-frame sequences with V and J called but not all clones. Of the missing ones, under half trace to an unresolved V gene in checked studies; the others have no known cause. The V and J calls and clone size are taken from that table; D and trimming were inferred from the DNA. In this sample the table shows over 110,000 clones, about 90% of which occur a single time. The top ten clonotypes cover over 8.5% of the sample.

The time point label on this specimen signifies: about 28 days (+/-7) after the second vaccine dose. AZD1222 recipients with second doses at about 4 weeks or about 12 weeks were pooled, because spike-specific TCR depth and breadth did not differ between schedules. Vaccinee samples were obtained from the UK trials COV001 and COV002, which included a single-blind randomized controlled phase 2/3 trial of AZD1222 (ChAdOx1 nCoV-19) in healthy adults. For TCRbeta chain sequencing, PBMC samples were collected from trial participants at day 0 and at day 28 after the second dose. Recombination connected TRBV12-3 or TRBV12-4 to TRBJ1-1, with 7 junctional bases fitting TRBD1. Source: peripheral blood, taken 28 days after the second AZD1222 dose. The receptor comes from an adult who received the AZD1222 COVID-19 vaccine. The CDR3 loop reads CASSQTGNTEAFF. The nucleotide sequence reads TGTGCCAGCAGTCAGACAGGGAATACTGAAGCTTTCTTT.